This TCR beta chain was captured by sequencing in a study of T cells in Graves' hyperthyroidism and ophthalmopathy. Study-wide results and caveats: Expanded thyroid clonotypes (above 0.001) were mostly also found in blood.

Germline loops: CDR1 MDHEN, CDR2 SYDVKM. This CDR3 has 16 amino acids. V lost 4 bases and J lost 5, with 21 bases in between. Amplification of TCR beta CDR3 regions was performed using RNA transcripts as template. An initial round of RT-PCR targeting the TCR CDR3 relied on the HTBI primer set. TCRdb analysed the multiplex PCR reads with MiXCR anew, one entry per CDR3 protein. Here the sample spans hundreds of thousands of distinct CDR3 sequences, 20% being singletons. About this clonotype itself: Its antigen is unidentified.

J is TRBJ2-7 and V is TRBV28, with TRBD1 as a possible D gene (6 bases). Sequenced: blood. The clonotype originates from a man younger than 45 with Graves' ophthalmopathy. The CDR3: CASSYPTGMDMNEQYF. DNA of the CDR3: TGTGCCAGCAGTTATCCAACAGGGATGGATATGAACGAGCAGTACTTC.